Shown below are 21 T cell receptor beta chains from a single sample sequenced in a study of T cell responses to AZD1222 COVID-19 vaccine. Sequencing used immunoSEQ multiplex PCR; TCRdb keeps in-frame clones, though not all of them. This sample has about 150,000 clones, with approximately 87% found just once. Sequencing was performed on peripheral blood, taken 28 days after the second AZD1222 dose. The source is an adult who received the AZD1222 COVID-19 vaccine.

J is TRBJ2-5 and V is TRBV7-9, with 8 bases lining up with TRBD2. V was pared by 5 bases and J by 5 bases, with 13 bases of the junction left unmatched. There are 16 residues in the CDR3. CDR1 and CDR2 (germline): SEHNR, FQNEAQ (reference sequence). The CDR3 DNA sequence: TGTGCCAGCAGCCCCGATGTGAGCGGGAGTGGGGAGACCCAGTACTTC. Translated: CASSPDVSGSGETQYF.

This sequence joins TRBV29-1 and TRBJ1-2; 10 nucleotides align to TRBD1. Trimming removed 6 bases from V and 7 bases from J; junction bases left unmatched: 2. The CDR3 has 11 amino acids. The germline CDR1 and CDR2 sequences are SQVTM and ANQGSEA. This CDR3 is CSVRQGAGYTF. CDR3 coding DNA: TGCAGCGTCCGACAGGGGGCTGGCTACACCTTC.

The V gene is TRBV3-1 (or the pseudogene TRBV3-2), the J gene TRBJ2-1, with D hard to call. The CDR3 runs 13 residues. V shed 2 bases and J shed 9 bases, with 11 bases lying between them. Germline CDR1 and CDR2: LGHDT and YNNKEL (reference sequence). This chain's CDR3 is CASSQSLVGEQFF. Here the CDR3 DNA reads TGTGCCAGCAGCCAATCTCTAGTAGGTGAGCAGTTCTTC.

This clone was observed once. The CDR3 spells CASSSNLGREAFF. In DNA form, the CDR3 reads TGTGCCAGTAGTAGTAATCTGGGCAGGGAAGCTTTCTTT. The V gene is TRBV19, the J gene TRBJ1-1; D is unresolved. V was trimmed by 4 bases and J by 8 bases, leaving 14 bases between them. The CDR3 runs to 13 residues. Germline V gene sequence: CDR1 LNHDA, CDR2 SQIVND (reference sequence). Together with reference TRBV19 and TRBJ1-1, the CDR3 gives the full variable domain: DGGITQSPKYLFRKEGQNVTLSCEQNLNHDAMYWYRQDPGQGLRLIYYSQIVNDFQKGDIAEGYSVSREKKESFPLTVTSAQKNPTAFYLCASSSNLGREAFFGQGTRLTVV.

The CDR3 here is CASSLVQETQYF. The DNA for the CDR3 is TGTGCCAGCAGCTTGGTACAGGAGACCCAGTACTTC. The chain links TRBV5-5 to TRBJ2-5; D not certain. Germline V lookup: CDR1 SGHKS, CDR2 YYEKEE (reference sequence). This CDR3 is 12 amino acids long. The V end was cut by 0 bases, the J end by 5 bases, with 5 bases between.

The gene calls are TRBV9 and TRBJ1-4; D is uncertain. V was cut by 0 bases and J by 0 bases, with 3 bases left in between. This CDR3 has 14 residues. Germline CDR1 reads SGDLS; CDR2 reads YYNGEE. The CDR3: CASSVGTTNEKLFF. In DNA, the CDR3 is TGTGCCAGCAGCGTAGGGACAACTAATGAAAAACTGTTTTTT. The entire variable domain, with the rest obtained from reference TRBV9 and TRBJ1-4, is as follows: DSGVTQTPKHLITATGQRVTLRCSPRSGDLSVYWYQQSLDQGLQFLIQYYNGEERAKGNILERFSAQQFPDLHSELNLSSLELGDSALYFCASSVGTTNEKLFFGSGTQLSVL.

V gene TRBV3-1 (or the pseudogene TRBV3-2) combines with J gene TRBJ1-1; TRBD1 might be the D (6 bases). Germline CDR1 is LGHDT and CDR2 is YNNKEL (reference sequence). The CDR3 has 14 residues. Trimming stripped 6 bases from V and 4 bases from J, with 15 bases between. As DNA, the CDR3 is TGTGCCAGCAGACAACAGGGAATAGGCACTGAAGCTTTCTTT. Protein: CASRQQGIGTEAFF.

The chain joins TRBV30 to TRBJ1-4; TRBD1 matches 10 bases. The length of the CDR3 is 12 residues. With V trimmed by 5 bases and J by 8 bases, 2 bases remained unmatched. Per the germline V gene, CDR1 is GTSNPN and CDR2 is SVGIG (reference sequence). CDR3 region: CAWRDRGEKLFF. Written as DNA, the CDR3 is TGTGCCTGGCGGGACAGGGGCGAAAAACTGTTTTTT.

Here the CDR3 reads CASRGGMVYEQYF. CDR3 nucleotides: TGTGCCAGCAGGGGCGGGATGGTCTACGAGCAGTACTTC. The genes are TRBV2 and TRBJ2-7; perhaps TRBD2 as D (6 bases). The CDR3 is 13 amino acids. Trimming took off 6 bases at V and 3 bases at J, with 12 bases between the two ends. The V gene's germline CDR1 is SNHLY and CDR2 FYNNEI. The variable domain in full, completed from reference TRBV2 and TRBJ2-7, reads EPEVTQTPSHQVTQMGQEVILRCVPISNHLYFYWYRQILGQKVEFLVSFYNNEISEKSEIFDDQFSVERPDGSNFTLKIRSTKLEDSAMYFCASRGGMVYEQYFGPGTRLTVT.

This clone was detected once. CDR3 region: CASSSRVSGYTF. The DNA for the CDR3 is TGTGCCAGCAGTTCCAGGGTATCTGGCTACACCTTC. The chain is built from TRBV28 and TRBJ1-2, with D perhaps TRBD1 (5 bases). The CDR3 consists of 12 residues. V gave up 4 bases and J gave up 7 bases, with 10 bases separating them. The germline V gene encodes CDR1 MDHEN and CDR2 SYDVKM.

This clone is a singleton in its sample. V usage is TRBV19 and J usage is TRBJ1-5; no firm D call. V lost 5 bases to trimming and J lost 4 bases, with 6 bases between them. CDR1 is LNHDA, CDR2 SQIVND, per germline (reference sequence). The CDR3 spans 12 residues. CDR3 protein: CASSVINQPQHF. The CDR3 coding sequence is TGTGCCAGTAGTGTAATTAATCAGCCCCAGCATTTT.

This clone was picked up a small number of times. The J gene is TRBJ2-7, the V gene TRBV30, with D unresolved. The CDR3 extends over 12 amino acids. The germline gives CDR1 GTSNPN, CDR2 SVGIG (reference sequence). V lost 2 bases and J lost 0, with 5 bases in between. CDR3 region: CAWSRFSYEQYF. The CDR3 DNA is TGTGCCTGGAGTAGGTTCTCCTACGAGCAGTACTTC.

The chain employs TRBV5-5 and TRBJ1-6; D might be TRBD1 (5 bases). Trimming stripped 0 bases from V and 8 bases from J, with 9 bases between. The germline V gene encodes CDR1 SGHKS and CDR2 YYEKEE (reference sequence). CDR3 length equals 14 residues. The CDR3 is CASSLAWGDSPLHF. Written as DNA, the CDR3 is TGTGCCAGCAGCTTGGCCTGGGGGGATTCACCCCTCCACTTT.

The chain carries TRBV11-2 and TRBJ2-3; D not resolved. The CDR3 loop spans 13 amino acids. The germline V and J ends were trimmed by 0 bases and 6 bases, with 7 bases remaining between them. Per germline, CDR1 SGHAT and CDR2 FQNNGV. The CDR3 coding sequence is TGTGCCAGCAGCTTAGAAGGTTGGGATACGCAGTATTTT. Translation gives CASSLEGWDTQYF.

This clone was picked up one time. The chain uses TRBV19 and TRBJ2-3; 12 nucleotides line up with TRBD2. The CDR3 runs 15 residues. CDR1 LNHDA and CDR2 SQIVND come from the germline V gene (reference sequence). Trimming took 7 bases from V and 9 from J; bases not matched to a gene: 11. Written as DNA, the CDR3 is TGTGCCAGTACTAACCGCGGACTAGCGGGGCCGACGCAGTATTTT. Translation gives CASTNRGLAGPTQYF.

The chain combines TRBV6-1 with TRBJ2-3, with 7 bases identical to TRBD1. V lost 3 bases and J lost 3; bases outside the gene matches: 9. Germline CDR1 reads MNHNS; CDR2 reads SASEGT. CDR3 length: 16 residues. CDR3: CASSEILTGLTDTQYF. As DNA, the CDR3 is TGTGCCAGCAGTGAGATATTGACAGGGTTGACAGATACGCAGTATTTT.

In this sample, this clone turned up once. The CDR3 sequence: CASSINTGVNEQFF. DNA for the CDR3: TGTGCCAGTAGTATAAATACAGGGGTCAATGAGCAGTTCTTC. This chain uses TRBV19 with TRBJ2-1; 7 positions match TRBD1. Trimming at V came to 2 bases and at J to 6 bases, leaving 4 bases not matched to a gene. The CDR3 contains 14 residues. The germline V gene has CDR1 LNHDA and CDR2 SQIVND (reference sequence). Full variable domain (outside the CDR3, taken from reference TRBV19 and TRBJ2-1): DGGITQSPKYLFRKEGQNVTLSCEQNLNHDAMYWYRQDPGQGLRLIYYSQIVNDFQKGDIAEGYSVSREKKESFPLTVTSAQKNPTAFYLCASSINTGVNEQFFGPGTRLTVL.

This chain uses TRBV6-6 with TRBJ1-6; possibly TRBD1 for D (5 bases). Germline V gene sequence: CDR1 MNHNY, CDR2 SVGAGI (reference sequence). The CDR3 length is 15 residues. Trimming removed 2 bases from V and 7 bases from J, with 12 bases in between. This CDR3 is CASSYPGLRNSPLHF. CDR3 bases: TGTGCCAGCAGTTACCCGGGGCTCCGGAATTCACCCCTCCACTTT.

The chain combines TRBV6-5 with TRBJ2-7, with a weak D call TRBD2 (6 bases). The germline gives CDR1 MNHEY, CDR2 SVGAGI. V lost 0 bases and J 7 bases, leaving 16 bases between the germline ends. The CDR3 sequence is 15 residues long. The chain's CDR3 is CASSYSGKAGGEQYF. CDR3 nucleotide sequence: TGTGCCAGCAGTTACTCGGGGAAGGCCGGAGGGGAGCAGTACTTC.

This chain links TRBV10-3 with TRBJ1-2; 8 bases line up with TRBD1. CDR3 size: 14 residues. The germline CDR1 and CDR2 sequences are ENHRY and SYGVKD. Germline trimming cut 6 bases from V and 0 bases from J; bases unmatched to any gene: 3. For the CDR3, the DNA is TGTGCCATCAGGACGACAGGGGCTAACTATGGCTACACCTTC. As protein: CAIRTTGANYGYTF.

The rearrangement links TRBV6-5 to TRBJ2-3; D is perhaps TRBD2 (6 bases). V was clipped by 7 bases and J by 3 bases, with 14 bases between them. The CDR3 is 14 residues long. Germline-derived CDR1 and CDR2 are MNHEY and SVGAGI. The CDR3 loop reads CASKQGGGTDTQYF. In nucleotides, the CDR3 is TGTGCCAGCAAACAAGGTGGGGGGACAGATACGCAGTATTTT.